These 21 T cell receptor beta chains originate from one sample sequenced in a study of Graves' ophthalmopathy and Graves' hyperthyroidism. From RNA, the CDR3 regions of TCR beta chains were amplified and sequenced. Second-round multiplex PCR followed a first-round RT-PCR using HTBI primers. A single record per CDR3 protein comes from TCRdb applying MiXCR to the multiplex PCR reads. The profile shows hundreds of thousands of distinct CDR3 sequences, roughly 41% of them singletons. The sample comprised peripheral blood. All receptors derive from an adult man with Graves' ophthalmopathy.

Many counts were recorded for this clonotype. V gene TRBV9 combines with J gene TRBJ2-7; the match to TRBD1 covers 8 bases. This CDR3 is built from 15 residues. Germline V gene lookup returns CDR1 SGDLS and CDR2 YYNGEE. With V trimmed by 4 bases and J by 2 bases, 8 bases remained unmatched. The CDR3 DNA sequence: TGTGCCAGCAGCACACACGGGACAGGTACCTACGAGCAGTACTTC. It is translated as CASSTHGTGTYEQYF.

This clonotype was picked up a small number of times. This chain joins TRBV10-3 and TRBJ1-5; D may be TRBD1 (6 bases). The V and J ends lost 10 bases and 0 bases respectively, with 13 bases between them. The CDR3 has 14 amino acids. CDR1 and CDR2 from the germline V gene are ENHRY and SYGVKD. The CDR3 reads CASMRGDSNQPQHF. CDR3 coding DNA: TGTGCCAGCATGAGGGGGGATAGCAATCAGCCCCAGCATTTT.

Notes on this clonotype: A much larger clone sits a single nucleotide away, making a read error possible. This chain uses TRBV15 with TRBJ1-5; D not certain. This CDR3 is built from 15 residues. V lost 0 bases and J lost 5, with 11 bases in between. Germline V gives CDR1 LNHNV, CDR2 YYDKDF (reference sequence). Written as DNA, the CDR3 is TGTGCCACCAGCAGAGATTCGACGGAATATCAGCCCCAGCATTTT. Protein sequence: CATSRDSTEYQPQHF.

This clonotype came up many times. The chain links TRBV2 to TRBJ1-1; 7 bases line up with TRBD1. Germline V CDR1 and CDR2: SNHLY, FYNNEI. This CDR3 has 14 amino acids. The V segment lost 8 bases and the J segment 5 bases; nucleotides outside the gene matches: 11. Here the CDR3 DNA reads TGTGCCAGCTCCCCCGGGGGACAGAGGACTGAAGCTTTCTTT. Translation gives CASSPGGQRTEAFF.

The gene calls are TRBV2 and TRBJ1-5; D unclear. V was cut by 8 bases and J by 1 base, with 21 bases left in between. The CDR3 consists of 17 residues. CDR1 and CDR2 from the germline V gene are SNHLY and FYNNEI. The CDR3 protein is CASSPHTAIWSNQPQHF. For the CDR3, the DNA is TGTGCCAGCTCACCACATACGGCCATTTGGAGCAATCAGCCCCAGCATTTT. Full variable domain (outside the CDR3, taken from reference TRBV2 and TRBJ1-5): EPEVTQTPSHQVTQMGQEVILRCVPISNHLYFYWYRQILGQKVEFLVSFYNNEISEKSEIFDDQFSVERPDGSNFTLKIRSTKLEDSAMYFCASSPHTAIWSNQPQHFGDGTRLSIL.

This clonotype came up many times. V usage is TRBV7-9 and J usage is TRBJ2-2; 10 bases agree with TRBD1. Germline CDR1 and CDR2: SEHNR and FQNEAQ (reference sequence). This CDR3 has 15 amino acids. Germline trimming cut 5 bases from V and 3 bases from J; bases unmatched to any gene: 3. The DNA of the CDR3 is TGTGCCAGCAGCCCCGGGACAGGGGACACCGGGGAGCTGTTTTTT. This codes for CASSPGTGDTGELFF.

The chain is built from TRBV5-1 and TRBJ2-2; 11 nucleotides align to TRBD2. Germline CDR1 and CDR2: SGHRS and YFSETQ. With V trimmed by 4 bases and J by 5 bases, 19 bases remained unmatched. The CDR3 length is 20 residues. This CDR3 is CASSHLPTSGKLGETGELFF. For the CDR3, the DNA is TGCGCCAGCAGCCACCTTCCGACTAGCGGGAAGTTAGGCGAGACCGGGGAGCTGTTTTTT.

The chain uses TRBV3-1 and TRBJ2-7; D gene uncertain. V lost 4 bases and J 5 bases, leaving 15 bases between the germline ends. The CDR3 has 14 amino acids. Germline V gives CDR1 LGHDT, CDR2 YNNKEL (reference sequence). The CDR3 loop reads CASSPLNLYHEQYF. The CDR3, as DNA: TGTGCCAGCAGCCCTCTAAACCTCTACCACGAGCAGTACTTC.

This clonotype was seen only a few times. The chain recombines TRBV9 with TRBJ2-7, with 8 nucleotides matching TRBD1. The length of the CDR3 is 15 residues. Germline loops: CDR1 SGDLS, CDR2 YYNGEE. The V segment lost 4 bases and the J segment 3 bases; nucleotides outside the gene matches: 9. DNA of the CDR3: TGTGCCAGCAGCCATGAAGGACAGGGCAGCTACGAGCAGTACTTC. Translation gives CASSHEGQGSYEQYF.

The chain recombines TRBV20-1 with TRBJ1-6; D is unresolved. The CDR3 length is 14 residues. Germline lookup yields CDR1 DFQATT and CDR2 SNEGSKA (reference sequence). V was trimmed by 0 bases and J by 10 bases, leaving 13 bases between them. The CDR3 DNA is TGCAGTGCTAGAGAGCCGCGTCCTCCCTCACCCCTCCACTTT. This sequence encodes CSAREPRPPSPLHF.

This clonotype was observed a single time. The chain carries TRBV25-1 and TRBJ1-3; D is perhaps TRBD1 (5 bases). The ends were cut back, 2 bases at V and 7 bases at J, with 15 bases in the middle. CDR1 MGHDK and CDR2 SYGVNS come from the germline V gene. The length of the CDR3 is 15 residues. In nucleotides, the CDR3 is TGTGCCAGCAGTGAACGGGGGACCGTCCGGAACACCATATATTTT. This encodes CASSERGTVRNTIYF.

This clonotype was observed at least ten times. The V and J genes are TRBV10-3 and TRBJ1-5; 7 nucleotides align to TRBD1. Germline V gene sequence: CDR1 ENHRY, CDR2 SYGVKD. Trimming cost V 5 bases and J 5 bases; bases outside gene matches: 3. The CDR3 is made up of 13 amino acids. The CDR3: CAISPQGDQPQHF. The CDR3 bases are TGTGCCATCAGTCCTCAGGGGGATCAGCCCCAGCATTTT.

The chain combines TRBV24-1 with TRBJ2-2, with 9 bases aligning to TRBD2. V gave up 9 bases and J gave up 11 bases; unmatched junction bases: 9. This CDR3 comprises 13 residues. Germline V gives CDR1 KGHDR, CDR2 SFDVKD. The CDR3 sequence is CATQGTSKGELFF. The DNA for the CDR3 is TGTGCCACCCAAGGGACTAGCAAGGGCGAGCTGTTTTTT.

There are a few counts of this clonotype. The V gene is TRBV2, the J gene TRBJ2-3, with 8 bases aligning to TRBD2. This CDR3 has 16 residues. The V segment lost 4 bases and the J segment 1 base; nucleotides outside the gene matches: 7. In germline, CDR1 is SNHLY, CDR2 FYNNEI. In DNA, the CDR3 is TGTGCCAGCAGTGCCCTTTGGCGGGGGGGCACAGATACGCAGTATTTT. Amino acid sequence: CASSALWRGGTDTQYF.

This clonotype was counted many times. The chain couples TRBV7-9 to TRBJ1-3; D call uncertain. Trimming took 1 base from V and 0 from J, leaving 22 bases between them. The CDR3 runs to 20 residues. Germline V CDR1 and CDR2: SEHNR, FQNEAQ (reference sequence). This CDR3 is CASSLGPEVVVGYSGNTIYF. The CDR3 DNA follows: TGTGCCAGCAGCTTAGGACCGGAGGTGGTCGTGGGTTACTCTGGAAACACCATATATTTT.

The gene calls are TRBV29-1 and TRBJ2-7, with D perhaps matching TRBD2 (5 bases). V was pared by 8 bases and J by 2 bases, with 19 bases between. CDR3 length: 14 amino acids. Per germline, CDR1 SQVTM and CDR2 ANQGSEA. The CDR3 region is CSLYLLGSTYEQYF. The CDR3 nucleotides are TGCAGCTTATATCTGTTAGGGAGTACCTACGAGCAGTACTTC.

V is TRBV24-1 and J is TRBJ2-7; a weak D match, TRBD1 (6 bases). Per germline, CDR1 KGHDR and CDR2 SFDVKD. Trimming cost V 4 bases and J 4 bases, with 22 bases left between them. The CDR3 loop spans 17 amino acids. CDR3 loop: CATSDRGREGDKYEQYF. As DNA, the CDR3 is TGTGCCACCAGTGACCGAGGACGGGAAGGGGACAAATACGAGCAGTACTTC.

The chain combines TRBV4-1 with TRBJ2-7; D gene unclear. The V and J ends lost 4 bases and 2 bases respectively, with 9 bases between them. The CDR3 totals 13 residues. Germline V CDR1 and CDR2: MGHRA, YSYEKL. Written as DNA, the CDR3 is TGCGCCAGCAGCCCGATTGGGACCTACGAGCAGTACTTC. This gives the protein CASSPIGTYEQYF.

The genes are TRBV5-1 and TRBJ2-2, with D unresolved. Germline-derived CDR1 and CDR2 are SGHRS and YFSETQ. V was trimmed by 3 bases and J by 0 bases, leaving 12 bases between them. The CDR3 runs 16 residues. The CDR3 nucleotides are TGCGCCAGCAGCTGGCATGGTCCTCCGAACACCGGGGAGCTGTTTTTT. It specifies CASSWHGPPNTGELFF. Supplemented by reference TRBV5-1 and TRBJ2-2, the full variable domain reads KAGVTQTPRYLIKTRGQQVTLSCSPISGHRSVSWYQQTPGQGLQFLFEYFSETQRNKGNFPGRFSGRQFSNSRSEMNVSTLELGDSALYLCASSWHGPPNTGELFFGEGSRLTVL.

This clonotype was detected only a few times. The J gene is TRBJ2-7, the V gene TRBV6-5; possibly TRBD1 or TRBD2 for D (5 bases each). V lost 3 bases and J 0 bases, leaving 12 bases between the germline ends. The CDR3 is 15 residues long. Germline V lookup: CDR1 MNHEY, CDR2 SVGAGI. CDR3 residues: CASSYRDGLSYEQYF. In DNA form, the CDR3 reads TGTGCCAGCAGTTATCGGGACGGACTCTCCTACGAGCAGTACTTC.

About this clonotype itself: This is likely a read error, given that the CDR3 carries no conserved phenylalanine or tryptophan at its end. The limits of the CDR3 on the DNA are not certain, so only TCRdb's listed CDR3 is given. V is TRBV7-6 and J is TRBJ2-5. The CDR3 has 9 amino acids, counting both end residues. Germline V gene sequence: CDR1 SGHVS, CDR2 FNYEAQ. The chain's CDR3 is CASSLARYC.